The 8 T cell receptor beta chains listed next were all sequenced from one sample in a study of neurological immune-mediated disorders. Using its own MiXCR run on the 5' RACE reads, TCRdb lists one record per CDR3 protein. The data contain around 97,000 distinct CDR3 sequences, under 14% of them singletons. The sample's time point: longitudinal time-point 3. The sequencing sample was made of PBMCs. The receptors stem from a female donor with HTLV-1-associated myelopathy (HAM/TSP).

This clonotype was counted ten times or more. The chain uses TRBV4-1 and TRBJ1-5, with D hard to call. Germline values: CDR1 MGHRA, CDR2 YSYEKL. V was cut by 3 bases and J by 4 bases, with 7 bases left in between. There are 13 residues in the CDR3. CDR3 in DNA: TGCGCCAGCAGCCAGGGTCGGAATCAGCCCCAGCATTTT. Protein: CASSQGRNQPQHF.

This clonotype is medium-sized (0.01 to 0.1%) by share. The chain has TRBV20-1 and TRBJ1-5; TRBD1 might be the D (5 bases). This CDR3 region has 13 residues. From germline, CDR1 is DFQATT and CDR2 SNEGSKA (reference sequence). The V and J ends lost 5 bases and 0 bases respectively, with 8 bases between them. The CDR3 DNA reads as TGCAGTGCTGGGGACTTTAGCAATCAGCCCCAGCATTTT. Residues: CSAGDFSNQPQHF.

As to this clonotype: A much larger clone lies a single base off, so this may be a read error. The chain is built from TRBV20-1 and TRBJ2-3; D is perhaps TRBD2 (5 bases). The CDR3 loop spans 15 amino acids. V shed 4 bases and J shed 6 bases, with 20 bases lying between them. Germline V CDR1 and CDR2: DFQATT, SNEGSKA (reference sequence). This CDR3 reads CSAKALVLALDTQYF. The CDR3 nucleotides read TGCAGTGCTAAGGCCCTGGTCCTAGCACTGGATACGCAGTATTTT.

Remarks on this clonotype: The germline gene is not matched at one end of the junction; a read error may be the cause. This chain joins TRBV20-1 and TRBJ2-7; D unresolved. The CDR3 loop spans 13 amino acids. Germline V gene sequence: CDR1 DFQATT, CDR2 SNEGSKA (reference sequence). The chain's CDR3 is CSSSLSVSYEQYF. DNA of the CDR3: TGCAGTTCTAGTTTGAGTGTCTCCTACGAGCAGTACTTC.

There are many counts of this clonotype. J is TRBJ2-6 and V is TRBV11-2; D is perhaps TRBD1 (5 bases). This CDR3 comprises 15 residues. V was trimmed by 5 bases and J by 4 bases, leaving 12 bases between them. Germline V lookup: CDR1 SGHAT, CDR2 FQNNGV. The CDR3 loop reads CASSPTRAGANVLTF. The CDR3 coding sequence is TGTGCCAGCAGCCCAACCAGGGCCGGGGCCAACGTCCTGACTTTC.

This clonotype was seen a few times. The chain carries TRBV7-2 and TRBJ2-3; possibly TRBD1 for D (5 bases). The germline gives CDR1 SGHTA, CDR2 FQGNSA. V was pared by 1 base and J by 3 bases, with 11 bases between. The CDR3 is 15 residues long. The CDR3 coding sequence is TGTGCCAGCAGCTTAGTTCAGGGTAGGACAGATACGCAGTATTTT. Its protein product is CASSLVQGRTDTQYF.

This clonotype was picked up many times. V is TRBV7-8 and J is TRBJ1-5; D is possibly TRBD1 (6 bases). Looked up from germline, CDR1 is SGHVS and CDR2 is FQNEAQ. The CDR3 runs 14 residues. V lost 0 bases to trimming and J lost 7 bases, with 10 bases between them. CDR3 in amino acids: CASSLAAGEQPQHF. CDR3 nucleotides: TGTGCCAGCAGCTTAGCGGCAGGGGAACAGCCCCAGCATTTT.

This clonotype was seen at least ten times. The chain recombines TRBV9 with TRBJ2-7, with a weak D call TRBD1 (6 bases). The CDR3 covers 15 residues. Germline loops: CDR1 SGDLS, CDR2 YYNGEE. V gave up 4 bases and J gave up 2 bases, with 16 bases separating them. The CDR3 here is CASSRLGAATYEQYF. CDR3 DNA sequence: TGTGCCAGCAGCCGACTGGGGGCAGCCACCTACGAGCAGTACTTC.